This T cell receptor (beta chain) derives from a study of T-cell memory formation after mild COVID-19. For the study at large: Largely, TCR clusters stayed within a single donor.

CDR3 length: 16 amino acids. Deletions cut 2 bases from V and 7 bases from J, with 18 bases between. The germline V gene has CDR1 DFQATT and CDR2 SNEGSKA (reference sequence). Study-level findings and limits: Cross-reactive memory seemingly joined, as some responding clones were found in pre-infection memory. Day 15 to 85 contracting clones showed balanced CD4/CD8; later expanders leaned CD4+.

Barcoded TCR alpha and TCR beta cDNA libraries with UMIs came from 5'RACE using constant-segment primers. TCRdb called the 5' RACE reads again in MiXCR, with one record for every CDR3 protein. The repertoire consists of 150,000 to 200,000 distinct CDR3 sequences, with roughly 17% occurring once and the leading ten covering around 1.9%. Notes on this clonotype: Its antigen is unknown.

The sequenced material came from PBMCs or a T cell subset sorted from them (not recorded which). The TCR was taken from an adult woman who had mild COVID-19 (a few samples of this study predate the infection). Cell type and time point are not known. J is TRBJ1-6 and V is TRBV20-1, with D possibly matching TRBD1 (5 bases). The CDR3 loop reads CSARYTTWGFNSPLHF. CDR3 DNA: TGCAGTGCTAGATATACCACGTGGGGGTTCAATTCACCCCTCCACTTT.